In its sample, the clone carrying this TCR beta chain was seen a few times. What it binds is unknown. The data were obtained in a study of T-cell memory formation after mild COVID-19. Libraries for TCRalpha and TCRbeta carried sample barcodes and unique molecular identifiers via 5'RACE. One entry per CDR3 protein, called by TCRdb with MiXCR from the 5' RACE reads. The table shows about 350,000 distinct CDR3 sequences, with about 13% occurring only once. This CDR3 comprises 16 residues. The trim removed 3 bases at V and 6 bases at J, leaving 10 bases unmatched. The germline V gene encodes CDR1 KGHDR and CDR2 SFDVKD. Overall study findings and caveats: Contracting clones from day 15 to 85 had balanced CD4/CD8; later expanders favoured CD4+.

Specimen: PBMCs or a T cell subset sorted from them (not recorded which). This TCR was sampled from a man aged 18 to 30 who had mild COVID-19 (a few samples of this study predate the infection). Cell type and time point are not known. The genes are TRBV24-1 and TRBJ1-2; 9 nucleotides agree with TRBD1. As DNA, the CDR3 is TGTGCCACCAGTGATCCCCGGACAGGGGAAGCGGATGGCTACACCTTC. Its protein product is CATSDPRTGEADGYTF.